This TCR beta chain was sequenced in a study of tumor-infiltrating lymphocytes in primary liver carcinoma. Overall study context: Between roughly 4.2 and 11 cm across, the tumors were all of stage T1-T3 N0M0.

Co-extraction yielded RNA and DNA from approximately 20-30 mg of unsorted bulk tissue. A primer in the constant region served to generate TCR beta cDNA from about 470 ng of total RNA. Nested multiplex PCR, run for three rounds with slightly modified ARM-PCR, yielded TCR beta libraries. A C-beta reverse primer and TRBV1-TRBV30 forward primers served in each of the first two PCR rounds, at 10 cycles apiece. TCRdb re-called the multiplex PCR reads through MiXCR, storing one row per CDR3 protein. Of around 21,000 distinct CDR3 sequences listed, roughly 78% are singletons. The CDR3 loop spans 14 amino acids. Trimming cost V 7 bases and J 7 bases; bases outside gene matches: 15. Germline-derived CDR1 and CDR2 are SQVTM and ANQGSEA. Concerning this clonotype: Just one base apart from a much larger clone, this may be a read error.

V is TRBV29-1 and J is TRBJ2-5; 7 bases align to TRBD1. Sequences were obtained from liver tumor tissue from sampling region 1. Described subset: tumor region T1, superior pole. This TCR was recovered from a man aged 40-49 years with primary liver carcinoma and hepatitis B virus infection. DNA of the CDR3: TGCAGCGCGGGCGGTGGACAGGACTCCCGGACCCAGTACTTC. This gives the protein CSAGGGQDSRTQYF.